This T cell receptor (beta chain) is from a study of spatial heterogeneity in lung cancer. Looking at the study overall: Fewer alpha-chain than beta-chain sequences were consistently detected.

Individual TCR cDNA molecules each bore their own unique molecular identifier. From the 5' RACE reads, TCRdb called clonotypes with MiXCR, one entry per CDR3 protein. The sample holds tens of thousands of distinct CDR3 sequences; roughly 13% are singletons and the top ten take around 56%. Study observations and caveats: More often at tumor resection than at routine follow-up, ubiquitous expanded tumor TCRs were detected in the blood.

Time point here: sample taken at primary tumor resection. Whole RNA came from tumor, nontumor lung or frozen PBMC and was sequenced without being sorted. The donors were approximately 70 patients with non-small cell lung cancer that was early-stage and untreated. CDR3 length: 12 amino acids. Germline-derived CDR1 and CDR2 are DFQATT and SNEGSKA (reference sequence). J gave up 4 bases and V 7 bases, and 3 bases lay outside the gene matches. As concerns this clonotype: Its antigen is currently unknown.

This specimen consisted of PBMCs, obtained at surgery. V is TRBV20-1 and J is TRBJ2-1; 8 positions agree with TRBD1. The sequence was collected from a male donor with early-stage non-small cell lung cancer. CDR3 amino acids: CSGRGLYNEQFF. In DNA form, the CDR3 reads TGCAGTGGCAGGGGGCTATACAATGAGCAGTTCTTC.